Listed below are T cell receptor beta chains from one sample, sequenced in a study of T-cell memory formation after mild COVID-19. Via MiXCR, TCRdb re-called the 5' RACE reads, giving one row per CDR3 protein. In the table there are hundreds of thousands of distinct CDR3 sequences, less than 20% of which are singletons. The sequencing sample was made of PBMCs or a T cell subset sorted from them (not recorded which). The receptors stem from a man between 18 and 29 years old who had mild COVID-19 (a few samples of this study predate the infection). Cell type and time point are not known. Both conserved end residues are part of each CDR3. The order of the fields is V gene, J gene, D gene, clone size, CDR3 protein, CDR3 DNA. The D gene is left open where the match is weak. For some rows the clone size is stated as once, few or many, or as a class when expanded; others skip it.

>TRBV12-3/TRBV12-4|TRBJ1-2|TRBD1|.
CASSLAGTGGGSGYTF
TGTGCCAGCAGTTTAGCCGGGACAGGGGGCGGAAGTGGCTACACCTTC
>TRBV20-1|TRBJ1-4|.|few
CSARDQGEKLFF
TGCAGTGCTAGAGATCAGGGAGAAAAACTGTTTTTT
>TRBV5-1|TRBJ2-5|.|many
CASSLVTPGETQYF
TGCGCCAGCAGCCTGGTGACGCCAGGGGAGACCCAGTACTTC
>TRBV7-3|TRBJ2-5|.|few
CASSFLPATQETQYF
TGTGCCAGCAGCTTCTTGCCGGCTACCCAAGAGACCCAGTACTTC
>TRBV7-9|TRBJ1-1|.|few
CASSRLGGTSENTEAFF
TGTGCCAGCAGCCGTTTAGGTGGGACATCCGAGAACACTGAAGCTTTCTTT
>TRBV19|TRBJ2-1|.|.
CASSMFPLQGYNEQFF
TGTGCCAGTAGTATGTTCCCTCTCCAGGGGTATAATGAGCAGTTCTTC
>TRBV12-3/TRBV12-4|TRBJ2-7|.|few
CASSLGQGKEDEQYF
TGTGCCAGCAGTTTGGGTCAGGGGAAGGAAGACGAGCAGTACTTC
>TRBV18|TRBJ2-1|.|few
CASSPGASWAFYNEQFF
TGTGCCAGCTCACCGGGGGCTAGCTGGGCGTTCTACAATGAGCAGTTCTTC
>TRBV11-3|TRBJ2-1|.|.
CASSPGKNGSNEQFF
TGTGCCAGCAGCCCCGGCAAGAACGGGTCCAATGAGCAGTTCTTC
>TRBV7-8|TRBJ1-1|.|few
CASSLDAQGGTEAFF
TGTGCCAGCAGCTTAGACGCCCAGGGTGGGACTGAAGCTTTCTTT